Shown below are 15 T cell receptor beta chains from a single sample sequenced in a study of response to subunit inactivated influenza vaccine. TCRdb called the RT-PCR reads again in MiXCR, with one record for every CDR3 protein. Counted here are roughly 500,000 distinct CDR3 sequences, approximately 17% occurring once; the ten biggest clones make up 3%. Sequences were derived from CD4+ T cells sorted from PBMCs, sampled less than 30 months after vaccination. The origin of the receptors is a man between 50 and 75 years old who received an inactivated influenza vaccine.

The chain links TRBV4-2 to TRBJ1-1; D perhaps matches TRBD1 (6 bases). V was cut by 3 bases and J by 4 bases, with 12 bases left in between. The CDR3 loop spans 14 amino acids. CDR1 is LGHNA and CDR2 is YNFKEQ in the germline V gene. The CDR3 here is CASSQEQGSTEAFF. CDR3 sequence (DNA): TGTGCCAGCAGCCAGGAACAGGGTAGCACTGAAGCTTTCTTT.

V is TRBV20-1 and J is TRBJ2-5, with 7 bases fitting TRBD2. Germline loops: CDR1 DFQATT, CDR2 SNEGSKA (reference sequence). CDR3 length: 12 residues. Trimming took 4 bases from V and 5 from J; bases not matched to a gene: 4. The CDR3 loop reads CSANPGGETQYF. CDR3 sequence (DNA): TGCAGTGCTAACCCCGGGGGGGAGACCCAGTACTTC.

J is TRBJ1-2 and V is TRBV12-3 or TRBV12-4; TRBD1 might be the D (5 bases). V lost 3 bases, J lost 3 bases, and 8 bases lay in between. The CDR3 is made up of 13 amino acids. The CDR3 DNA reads TGTGCCAGCAGTTTGTCGACAGACTATGGCTACACCTTC. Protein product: CASSLSTDYGYTF.

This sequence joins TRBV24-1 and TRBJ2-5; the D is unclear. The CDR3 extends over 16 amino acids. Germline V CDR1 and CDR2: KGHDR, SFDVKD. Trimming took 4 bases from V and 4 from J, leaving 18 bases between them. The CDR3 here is CATSEGRSYARETQYF. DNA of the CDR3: TGTGCCACCAGTGAGGGTCGGAGCTACGCCAGAGAGACCCAGTACTTC.

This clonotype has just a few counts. CDR3 in amino acids: CAIRTPTSGSAASSYNEQFF. In DNA form, the CDR3 reads TGTGCCATCAGAACACCGACTAGCGGGAGCGCCGCTAGCTCCTACAATGAGCAGTTCTTC. The rearrangement joins TRBV10-3 to TRBJ2-1, with TRBD2 matching 12 bases. V dropped 6 bases and J dropped 0; count of bases not matched to a gene: 15. This CDR3 is 20 amino acids long. Germline CDR1 ENHRY, CDR2 SYGVKD.

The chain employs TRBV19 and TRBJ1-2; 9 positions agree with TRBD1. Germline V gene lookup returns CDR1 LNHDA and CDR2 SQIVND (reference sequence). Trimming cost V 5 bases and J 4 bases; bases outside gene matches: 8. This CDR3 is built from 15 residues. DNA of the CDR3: TGTGCCAGTAGTCTGTCGGGACAGGGAGGCTATGGCTACACCTTC. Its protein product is CASSLSGQGGYGYTF. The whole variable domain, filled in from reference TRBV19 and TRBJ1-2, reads DGGITQSPKYLFRKEGQNVTLSCEQNLNHDAMYWYRQDPGQGLRLIYYSQIVNDFQKGDIAEGYSVSREKKESFPLTVTSAQKNPTAFYLCASSLSGQGGYGYTFGSGTRLTVV.

The chain's CDR3 is CASSPLAGDITDTQYF. The CDR3, as DNA: TGTGCCAGCTCACCCTTAGCGGGGGATATCACAGATACGCAGTATTTT. The J gene is TRBJ2-3, the V gene TRBV18, with 9 bases that match TRBD2. The trim removed 3 bases at V and 2 bases at J, leaving 6 bases unmatched. The CDR3 has 16 amino acids. The germline gives CDR1 KGHSH, CDR2 LQKENI.

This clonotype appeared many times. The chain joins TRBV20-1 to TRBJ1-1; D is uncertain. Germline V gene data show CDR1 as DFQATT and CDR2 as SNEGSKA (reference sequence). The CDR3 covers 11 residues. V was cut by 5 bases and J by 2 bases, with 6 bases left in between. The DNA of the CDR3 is TGCAGTGCTCCGGGTAACACTGAAGCTTTCTTT. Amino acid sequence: CSAPGNTEAFF.

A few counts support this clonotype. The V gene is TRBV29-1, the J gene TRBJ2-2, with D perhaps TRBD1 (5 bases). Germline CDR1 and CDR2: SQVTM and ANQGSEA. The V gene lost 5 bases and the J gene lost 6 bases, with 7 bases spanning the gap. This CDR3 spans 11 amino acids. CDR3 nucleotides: TGCAGCGTTCTAGGGGCCGGGGAGCTGTTTTTT. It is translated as CSVLGAGELFF.

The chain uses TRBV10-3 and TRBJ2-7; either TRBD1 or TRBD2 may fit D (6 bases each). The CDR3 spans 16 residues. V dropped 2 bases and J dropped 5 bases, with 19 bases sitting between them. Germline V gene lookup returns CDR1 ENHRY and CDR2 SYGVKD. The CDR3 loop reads CAISEGGLRWSHEQYF. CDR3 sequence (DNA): TGTGCCATCAGTGAGGGGGGGCTCCGGTGGTCCCACGAGCAGTACTTC.

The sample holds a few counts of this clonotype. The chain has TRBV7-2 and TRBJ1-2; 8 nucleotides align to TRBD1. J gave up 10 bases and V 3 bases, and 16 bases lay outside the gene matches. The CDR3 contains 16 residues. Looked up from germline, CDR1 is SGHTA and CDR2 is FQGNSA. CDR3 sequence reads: CASSFNRPRTGPSYTF. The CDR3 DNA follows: TGTGCCAGCAGCTTTAATAGGCCGAGGACAGGGCCTTCCTACACCTTC.

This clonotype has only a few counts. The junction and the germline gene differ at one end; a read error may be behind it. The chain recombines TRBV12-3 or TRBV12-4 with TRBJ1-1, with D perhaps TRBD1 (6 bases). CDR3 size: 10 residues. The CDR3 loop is CASSSHRAVF. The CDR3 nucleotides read TGTGCCAGCAGTTCACACAGGGCCGTCTTT.

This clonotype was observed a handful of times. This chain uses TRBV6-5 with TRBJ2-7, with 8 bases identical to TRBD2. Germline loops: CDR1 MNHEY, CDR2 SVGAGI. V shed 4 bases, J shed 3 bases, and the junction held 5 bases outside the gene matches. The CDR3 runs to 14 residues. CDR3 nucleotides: TGTGCCAGCAGTTTCGGGACTAGGGGCTACGAGCAGTACTTC. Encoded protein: CASSFGTRGYEQYF.

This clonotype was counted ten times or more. CDR3 coding DNA: TGTGCCAGCAGCCCTGGGACCCTGGGGAGCACTGAAGCTTTCTTT. The encoded protein is CASSPGTLGSTEAFF. The chain is built from TRBV12-3 or TRBV12-4 and TRBJ1-1; perhaps TRBD1 as D (5 bases). CDR3 length: 15 residues. With 6 bases removed from V and 4 bases from J, the gap between germline ends came to 18 bases.

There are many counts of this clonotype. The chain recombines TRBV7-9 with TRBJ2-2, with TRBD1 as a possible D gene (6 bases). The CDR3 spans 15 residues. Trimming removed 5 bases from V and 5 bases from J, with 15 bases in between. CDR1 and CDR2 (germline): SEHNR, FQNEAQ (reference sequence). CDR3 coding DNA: TGTGCCAGCAGCATCACAGGGATGACTACCGGGGAGCTGTTTTTT. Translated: CASSITGMTTGELFF.